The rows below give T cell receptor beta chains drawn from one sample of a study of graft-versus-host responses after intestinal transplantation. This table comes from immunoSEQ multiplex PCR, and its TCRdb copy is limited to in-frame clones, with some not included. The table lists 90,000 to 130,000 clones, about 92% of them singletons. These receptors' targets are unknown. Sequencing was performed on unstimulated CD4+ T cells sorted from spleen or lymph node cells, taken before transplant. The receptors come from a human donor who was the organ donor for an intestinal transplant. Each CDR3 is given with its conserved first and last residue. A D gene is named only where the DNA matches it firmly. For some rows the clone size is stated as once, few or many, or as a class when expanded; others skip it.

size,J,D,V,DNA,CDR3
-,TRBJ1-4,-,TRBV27,TGTGCCAGCAGTGGACAGCTTGGAGGGGAAAAACTGTTTTTT,CASSGQLGGEKLFF
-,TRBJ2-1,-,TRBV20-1,TGCAGTGCTAGACAGGAGCTGAAGCAGTTCTTC,CSARQELKQFF
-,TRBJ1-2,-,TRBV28,TGTGCCAGCACCCCCCAGGGGCTGGTCTATGGCTACACCTTC,CASTPQGLVYGYTF
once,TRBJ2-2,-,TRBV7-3,TGTGCCAGCAGCTTAGGGAGGTGGAACACCGGGGAGCTGTTTTTT,CASSLGRWNTGELFF
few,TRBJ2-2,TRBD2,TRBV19,TGTGCCAGTAGTAGCGGGAGGGACACCGGGGAGCTGTTTTTT,CASSSGRDTGELFF
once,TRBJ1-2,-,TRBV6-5,TGTGCCAGCAGTGATAGCAGGTCTTACTATGGCTACACCTTC,CASSDSRSYYGYTF
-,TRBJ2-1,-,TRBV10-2,TGCGCCAGCAGTGAGGATCCACAGTTCTACAATGAGCAGTTCTTC,CASSEDPQFYNEQFF
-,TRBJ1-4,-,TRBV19,TGTGCCAGTAGTCTACATCCCCCGGGAGAGGGTGAAAAACTGTTTTTT,CASSLHPPGEGEKLFF
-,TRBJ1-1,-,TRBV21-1,TGTGCCAGCAGCAGTTTGGGACGGGGAGTTCGGCACACTGAAGCTTTCTTT,CASSSLGRGVRHTEAFF
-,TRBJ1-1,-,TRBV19,TGTGCCAGTAGTAGCGGGGGGACTGAAGCTTTCTTT,CASSSGGTEAFF
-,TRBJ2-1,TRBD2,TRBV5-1,TGCGCCAGCAGCATCGGACTAGCGGGCTACTCCTACAATGAGCAGTTCTTC,CASSIGLAGYSYNEQFF
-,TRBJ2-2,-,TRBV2,TGTGCCAGCAGTCTGTCTCAGCCCGGGGAGCTGTTTTTT,CASSLSQPGELFF
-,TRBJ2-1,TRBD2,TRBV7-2,TGTGCCAGCATCCCCGGACTAGCCCTTTACAATGAGCAGTTCTTC,CASIPGLALYNEQFF
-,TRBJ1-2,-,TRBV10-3,TGTGCCATCAGTTCCGGGACGGACTATGGCTACACCTTC,CAISSGTDYGYTF
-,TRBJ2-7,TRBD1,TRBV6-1,TGTGCCAGCAGGCGATGGACAGGGGAGGACTACGAGCAGTACTTC,CASRRWTGEDYEQYF
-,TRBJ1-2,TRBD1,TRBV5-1,TGCGCCAGCAGCTCACAGGGGGACTATGGCTACACCTTC,CASSSQGDYGYTF
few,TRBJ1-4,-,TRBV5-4,TGTGCCAGCAGCTTGTCAGTGGGGACTAATGAAAAACTGTTTTTT,CASSLSVGTNEKLFF
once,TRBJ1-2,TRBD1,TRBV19,TGTGCCAGTAGTCCTCGGGACAGGAGAAACTATGGCTACACCTTC,CASSPRDRRNYGYTF
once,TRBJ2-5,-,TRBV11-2,TGTGCCAGCAGCCAAACAGGGTTTGTGGAGACCCAGTACTTC,CASSQTGFVETQYF
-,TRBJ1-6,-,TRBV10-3,TGTGCCATCGGGGCTGGGACGATTTCTAGGGCCCTCCACTTT,CAIGAGTISRALHF
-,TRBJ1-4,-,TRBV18,TGTGCCAGCGCCGGGCAGGGGAACACTAATGAAAAACTGTTTTTT,CASAGQGNTNEKLFF
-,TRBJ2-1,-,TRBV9,TGTGCCAGCAGCGTAGAGACCCCGGTCCGGGAGCAGTTCTTC,CASSVETPVREQFF
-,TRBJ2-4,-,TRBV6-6,TGTGCCAGCAGCAGGGCCACCAAAAACATTCAGTACTTC,CASSRATKNIQYF
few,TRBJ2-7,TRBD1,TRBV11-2,TGTGCCAGCAGCCCGACAGGGGTAGAGCAGTACTTC,CASSPTGVEQYF
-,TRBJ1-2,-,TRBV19,TGTGCCAGTAGTAACAGGGCTCATGGCTACACCTTC,CASSNRAHGYTF
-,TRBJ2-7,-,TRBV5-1,TGCGCCAGCAGCTCAACAACGGACTCCTACGAGCAGTACTTC,CASSSTTDSYEQYF
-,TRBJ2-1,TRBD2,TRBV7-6,TGTGCCAGCAGCTTAGGCCTAGCGGGAGTCCATGAGCAGTTCTTC,CASSLGLAGVHEQFF
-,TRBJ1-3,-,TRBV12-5,TGTGCTAGTGGTTTGCTGCGGAGGGGTACGCCTTACGAGACCTCTGGAAACACCATATATTTT,CASGLLRRGTPYETSGNTIYF
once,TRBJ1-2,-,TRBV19,TGTGCCAGTAGTATAACGACCTCCTATGGCTACACCTTC,CASSITTSYGYTF
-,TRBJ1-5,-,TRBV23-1,TGCGCCAGCAGCCTTTTTGACAGCCCCAATCAGCCCCAGCATTTT,CASSLFDSPNQPQHF
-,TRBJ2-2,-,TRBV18,TGTGCCAGCTCACCCAACGGATCCGGGGAGCTGTTTTTT,CASSPNGSGELFF
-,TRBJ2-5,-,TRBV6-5,TGTGCCAGCAGTTACTCGATCGCAGGGTTCGAGACCCAGTACTTC,CASSYSIAGFETQYF
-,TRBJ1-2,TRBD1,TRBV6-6,TGTGCCAGCAGCCCCCGGACAGGTTCCAACTATGGCTACACCTTC,CASSPRTGSNYGYTF
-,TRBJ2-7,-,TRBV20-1,TGCAGTGCTGAATCCTACGAGCAGTACTTC,CSAESYEQYF
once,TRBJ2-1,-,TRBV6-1,TGTGCCAGCTCCCCGAGAGGGCTATACAATGAGCAGTTCTTC,CASSPRGLYNEQFF
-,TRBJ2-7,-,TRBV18,TGTGCCAGCTCACGCGAGCGGAGCTCCTACGAGCAGTACTTC,CASSRERSSYEQYF